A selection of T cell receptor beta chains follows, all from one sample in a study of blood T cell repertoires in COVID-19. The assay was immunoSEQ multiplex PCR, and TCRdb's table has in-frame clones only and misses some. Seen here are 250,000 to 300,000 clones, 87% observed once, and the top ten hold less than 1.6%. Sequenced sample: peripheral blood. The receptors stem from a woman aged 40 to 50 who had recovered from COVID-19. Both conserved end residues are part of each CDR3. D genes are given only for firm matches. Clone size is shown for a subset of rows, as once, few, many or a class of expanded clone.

cdr3_nt: TGTGCCAGCAGCTCGTCGTGGAGACCTCTGGAGACCCAGTACTTC; cdr3_aa: CASSSSWRPLETQYF; v_call: TRBV5-8; d_call: .; j_call: TRBJ2-5; clone_size: .
cdr3_nt: TGTGCCTGGGAGGGCCCCCGGAGGGGTGAGCAGTTCTTC; cdr3_aa: CAWEGPRRGEQFF; v_call: TRBV30; d_call: .; j_call: TRBJ2-1; clone_size: .
cdr3_nt: TGTGCCTGGAGTGCGGGACTAGCGGGGGTTGAGCAGTTCTTC; cdr3_aa: CAWSAGLAGVEQFF; v_call: TRBV30; d_call: TRBD2; j_call: TRBJ2-1; clone_size: .
cdr3_nt: TGCGCCAGCAGCCTAGCGGGGGGCCCCTTCACAGATACGCAGTATTTT; cdr3_aa: CASSLAGGPFTDTQYF; v_call: TRBV4-1; d_call: TRBD2; j_call: TRBJ2-3; clone_size: .
cdr3_nt: TGTGCCAGCAGCTTCCCCCTACCGGGGAGTGGAACTGAAGCTTTCTTT; cdr3_aa: CASSFPLPGSGTEAFF; v_call: TRBV5-4; d_call: .; j_call: TRBJ1-1; clone_size: .
cdr3_nt: TGTGCCAGCAGCTTGGCCTTAAGAGATATTAACTATGGCTACACCTTC; cdr3_aa: CASSLALRDINYGYTF; v_call: TRBV5-6; d_call: .; j_call: TRBJ1-2; clone_size: .
cdr3_nt: TGTGCCAGCAGTTCCTGGGGGGGGAGGACCGGGGAGCTGTTTTTT; cdr3_aa: CASSSWGGRTGELFF; v_call: TRBV27; d_call: TRBD2; j_call: TRBJ2-2; clone_size: once
cdr3_nt: TGTGCCTGGAGCTTTAGCGGGGGGACGCTCAATGAGCAGTTCTTC; cdr3_aa: CAWSFSGGTLNEQFF; v_call: TRBV30; d_call: TRBD2; j_call: TRBJ2-1; clone_size: .
cdr3_nt: TGTGCCAGCTCACCGGCCGGTCCCCAGGCTGGCTACACCTTC; cdr3_aa: CASSPAGPQAGYTF; v_call: TRBV18; d_call: .; j_call: TRBJ1-2; clone_size: .
cdr3_nt: TGCGCCAGCAGCTTGGGAACAGCGGGGAACTACGAGCAGTACTTC; cdr3_aa: CASSLGTAGNYEQYF; v_call: TRBV5-1; d_call: TRBD2; j_call: TRBJ2-7; clone_size: .
cdr3_nt: TGCGCCAGCACCAACCCCGGGGTAGGGGAAAAACTGTTTTTT; cdr3_aa: CASTNPGVGEKLFF; v_call: TRBV5-1; d_call: .; j_call: TRBJ1-4; clone_size: once
cdr3_nt: TGTGCCAGCAGTCCGCCGGGACAGACCGACTATGGCTACACCTTC; cdr3_aa: CASSPPGQTDYGYTF; v_call: TRBV28; d_call: TRBD1; j_call: TRBJ1-2; clone_size: .
cdr3_nt: TGTGCCAGCAGCCCAAAAACGGGGCGGGGGGGCCAACATGAGCAGTTCTTC; cdr3_aa: CASSPKTGRGGQHEQFF; v_call: TRBV11-2; d_call: TRBD2; j_call: TRBJ2-1; clone_size: once
cdr3_nt: TGTGCCAGCAGCCAAGAACTACTAGCGGAGTACAGCACAGATACGCAGTATTTT; cdr3_aa: CASSQELLAEYSTDTQYF; v_call: TRBV3-1/TRBV3-2; d_call: TRBD2; j_call: TRBJ2-3; clone_size: .
cdr3_nt: TGCGCCAGCAGCGCCGGGACAGGCTACGAGCAGTACTTC; cdr3_aa: CASSAGTGYEQYF; v_call: TRBV5-1; d_call: TRBD1; j_call: TRBJ2-7; clone_size: .
cdr3_nt: TGTGCCAGCAGTGGGGCTCACTATGGCTACACCTTC; cdr3_aa: CASSGAHYGYTF; v_call: TRBV13; d_call: .; j_call: TRBJ1-2; clone_size: .
cdr3_nt: TGTGCCAGCAGACCCCGGGAGCTATACACTGAAGCTTTCTTT; cdr3_aa: CASRPRELYTEAFF; v_call: TRBV7-2; d_call: .; j_call: TRBJ1-1; clone_size: .
cdr3_nt: TGTGCCAGCAGCTCTTTAGCGGGGGGGCCCCCCAATGAGCAGTTCTTC; cdr3_aa: CASSSLAGGPPNEQFF; v_call: TRBV7-9; d_call: TRBD2; j_call: TRBJ2-1; clone_size: .
cdr3_nt: TGCGCCAGCAGCTTGGCGGAGGGTTCCACCGGGGAGCTGTTTTTT; cdr3_aa: CASSLAEGSTGELFF; v_call: TRBV5-1; d_call: .; j_call: TRBJ2-2; clone_size: .
cdr3_nt: TGTGCTCAGAGCGGGGGCTCAACTGGGTGGCAATACGAGCAGTACTTC; cdr3_aa: CAQSGGSTGWQYEQYF; v_call: TRBV30; d_call: TRBD2; j_call: TRBJ2-7; clone_size: .
cdr3_nt: TGCGCCAGCAGCTTGATACAGGCGAACACTGAAGCTTTCTTT; cdr3_aa: CASSLIQANTEAFF; v_call: TRBV5-1; d_call: .; j_call: TRBJ1-1; clone_size: .
cdr3_nt: TGTGCCAGCAGCTCCTACAGTGTCACAGAGACCCAGTACTTC; cdr3_aa: CASSSYSVTETQYF; v_call: TRBV11-2; d_call: .; j_call: TRBJ2-5; clone_size: .
cdr3_nt: TGTGCCAGCAGCTGGCGACAGGGAGGCTCCGGGGAGCTGTTTTTT; cdr3_aa: CASSWRQGGSGELFF; v_call: TRBV5-8; d_call: .; j_call: TRBJ2-2; clone_size: .
cdr3_nt: TGTGCCAGCTCACCACTTTCGATCGGGGGAGCAACAGATACGCAGTATTTT; cdr3_aa: CASSPLSIGGATDTQYF; v_call: TRBV18; d_call: .; j_call: TRBJ2-3; clone_size: .
cdr3_nt: TGTGCCAGCAGACCAGGGGGCCCGGATTCACCCCTCCACTTT; cdr3_aa: CASRPGGPDSPLHF; v_call: TRBV27; d_call: TRBD1; j_call: TRBJ1-6; clone_size: .
cdr3_nt: TGCAGTGCTAGTGGGACTAGCGGGGTCAACGAGCAGTACTTC; cdr3_aa: CSASGTSGVNEQYF; v_call: TRBV20-1; d_call: TRBD2; j_call: TRBJ2-7; clone_size: .
cdr3_nt: TGTGCCAGCAGTGGGTTCGGACAAACCGAAGCTTTCTTT; cdr3_aa: CASSGFGQTEAFF; v_call: TRBV2; d_call: .; j_call: TRBJ1-1; clone_size: .
cdr3_nt: TGCGCCAGCAGACCCCCCGGGCGGGGGGGAAATGAGCAGTACTTC; cdr3_aa: CASRPPGRGGNEQYF; v_call: TRBV23-1; d_call: TRBD2; j_call: TRBJ2-7; clone_size: .
cdr3_nt: TGTGCCAGCAGCCCTAGGACAGGGGATAAATCACCCCTCCACTTT; cdr3_aa: CASSPRTGDKSPLHF; v_call: TRBV3-1/TRBV3-2; d_call: TRBD1; j_call: TRBJ1-6; clone_size: .
cdr3_nt: TGCAGCGTTGATCGCAGGGGCAATGAGCAGTTCTTC; cdr3_aa: CSVDRRGNEQFF; v_call: TRBV29-1; d_call: .; j_call: TRBJ2-1; clone_size: .
cdr3_nt: TGTGCCAGCAGCGTAGGACTCTCAATCCTCTATGGCTACACCTTC; cdr3_aa: CASSVGLSILYGYTF; v_call: TRBV9; d_call: .; j_call: TRBJ1-2; clone_size: .
cdr3_nt: TGTGCCAGCAGCTCGAGCTCCTACGAGCAGTACTTC; cdr3_aa: CASSSSSYEQYF; v_call: TRBV27; d_call: .; j_call: TRBJ2-7; clone_size: once
cdr3_nt: TGCGCCAGCAGCCACGCGGGGGCTCGCACAGATACGCAGTATTTT; cdr3_aa: CASSHAGARTDTQYF; v_call: TRBV4-1; d_call: .; j_call: TRBJ2-3; clone_size: .
cdr3_nt: TGTGCCAGCAGCTTTAGCGGGGGGCTCGGGGAGACCCAGTACTTC; cdr3_aa: CASSFSGGLGETQYF; v_call: TRBV11-2; d_call: TRBD2; j_call: TRBJ2-5; clone_size: .
cdr3_nt: TGTGCCAGCAGCCTCCGTAGAGGTCGGTCAGGGTTAGACACCTATAATTCACCCCTCCACTTT; cdr3_aa: CASSLRRGRSGLDTYNSPLHF; v_call: TRBV21-1; d_call: .; j_call: TRBJ1-6; clone_size: .
cdr3_nt: TGTGCCAGCAGCCGTGGGGCGGATAGCAATCAGCCCCAGCATTTT; cdr3_aa: CASSRGADSNQPQHF; v_call: TRBV7-9; d_call: .; j_call: TRBJ1-5; clone_size: .
cdr3_nt: TGTGCCAGCAGTCAGCGAGTGGCTAGCGGGGGTCTAGCGAAAGAGACCCAGTACTTC; cdr3_aa: CASSQRVASGGLAKETQYF; v_call: TRBV7-8; d_call: TRBD2; j_call: TRBJ2-5; clone_size: .
cdr3_nt: TGTGCCAGCAGCGCTACAGGGTCCCTTAGCTCTGGAAACACCATATATTTT; cdr3_aa: CASSATGSLSSGNTIYF; v_call: TRBV9; d_call: .; j_call: TRBJ1-3; clone_size: many
cdr3_nt: TGTGCCAGCAGTGATCAGGGGGAAAAACTGTTTTTT; cdr3_aa: CASSDQGEKLFF; v_call: TRBV2; d_call: .; j_call: TRBJ1-4; clone_size: once
cdr3_nt: TGTGCCAGCAGTGAACATGCCCCAGCCTACGAGCAGTACTTC; cdr3_aa: CASSEHAPAYEQYF; v_call: TRBV25-1; d_call: .; j_call: TRBJ2-7; clone_size: .
cdr3_nt: TGTGCCAGCTCACCACCCTTCGCAGGGATGAACACTGAAGCTTTCTTT; cdr3_aa: CASSPPFAGMNTEAFF; v_call: TRBV18; d_call: .; j_call: TRBJ1-1; clone_size: .
cdr3_nt: TGTGCCAGCAGAAGGGACAGTTGGGCTAACTATGGCTACACCTTC; cdr3_aa: CASRRDSWANYGYTF; v_call: TRBV6-5; d_call: TRBD1; j_call: TRBJ1-2; clone_size: few
cdr3_nt: TGTGCCAGCAGTGATACAGGGGACTATGGCTACACCTTC; cdr3_aa: CASSDTGDYGYTF; v_call: TRBV2; d_call: TRBD1; j_call: TRBJ1-2; clone_size: .
cdr3_nt: TGCGCCAGCAGCCGGATAATAGTAACCGGGACTAGCGGGGACACAGATACGCAGTATTTT; cdr3_aa: CASSRIIVTGTSGDTDTQYF; v_call: TRBV4-1; d_call: TRBD2; j_call: TRBJ2-3; clone_size: once
cdr3_nt: TGTGCCAGTAAGAAAGGGGGCCCTGGTGGGGGTCAGTACTTC; cdr3_aa: CASKKGGPGGGQYF; v_call: TRBV19; d_call: TRBD1; j_call: TRBJ2-7; clone_size: .
cdr3_nt: TGTGCCAGCAGTCAGACAGGCCACGCACGTGGCTACACCTTC; cdr3_aa: CASSQTGHARGYTF; v_call: TRBV27; d_call: .; j_call: TRBJ1-2; clone_size: .
cdr3_nt: TGCGCCAGCAGCGCTGGACAGGAGGTCACAGATACGCAGTATTTT; cdr3_aa: CASSAGQEVTDTQYF; v_call: TRBV5-1; d_call: TRBD1; j_call: TRBJ2-3; clone_size: .
cdr3_nt: TGCGCCAGCAGCTTCTTGCGTTCGGGTGCCACCGGGGAGCTGTTTTTT; cdr3_aa: CASSFLRSGATGELFF; v_call: TRBV5-1; d_call: .; j_call: TRBJ2-2; clone_size: .
cdr3_nt: TGTGCCAGCAGCTTTCAGGGCTCGGGCGGGGAGCTGTTTTTT; cdr3_aa: CASSFQGSGGELFF; v_call: TRBV7-2; d_call: .; j_call: TRBJ2-2; clone_size: .
cdr3_nt: TGCGCCAGCAGCCAAGATAACTTTCCTAGCACAGATACGCAGTATTTT; cdr3_aa: CASSQDNFPSTDTQYF; v_call: TRBV4-3; d_call: .; j_call: TRBJ2-3; clone_size: few
cdr3_nt: TGTGCCAGCAGTGCACCCAGGGGGAACTATAATTCACCCCTCCACTTT; cdr3_aa: CASSAPRGNYNSPLHF; v_call: TRBV6-1; d_call: TRBD1; j_call: TRBJ1-6; clone_size: .
cdr3_nt: TGTGCCAGCAGCTTAGTAAGCTACAGGGCTTTCTTT; cdr3_aa: CASSLVSYRAFF; v_call: TRBV7-2; d_call: .; j_call: TRBJ1-1; clone_size: .
cdr3_nt: TGTGCCAGCAGCCAAGTTCTAGCGGGGGATAGCACAGATACGCAGTATTTT; cdr3_aa: CASSQVLAGDSTDTQYF; v_call: TRBV3-1/TRBV3-2; d_call: TRBD2; j_call: TRBJ2-3; clone_size: .
cdr3_nt: TGTGCCAGCAGCCAAGAAGCGGGGGATTTTTACAATGAGCAGTTCTTC; cdr3_aa: CASSQEAGDFYNEQFF; v_call: TRBV4-2; d_call: TRBD2; j_call: TRBJ2-1; clone_size: .
cdr3_nt: TGTGCCAGCACCTTCCCGGGGGGGATGAACACTGAAGCTTTCTTT; cdr3_aa: CASTFPGGMNTEAFF; v_call: TRBV28; d_call: .; j_call: TRBJ1-1; clone_size: once
cdr3_nt: TGTGCCAGCAGCTTTGGGAGCGGGGGGGCCCCCGATACGCAGTATTTT; cdr3_aa: CASSFGSGGAPDTQYF; v_call: TRBV11-2; d_call: TRBD2; j_call: TRBJ2-3; clone_size: .
cdr3_nt: TGTGCCAGCAGTCCGGGTATAAGGGGCAAACTGTTTTTT; cdr3_aa: CASSPGIRGKLFF; v_call: TRBV6-5; d_call: .; j_call: TRBJ1-4; clone_size: .
cdr3_nt: TGTGCAAGTCGCCATTCTCAGGGAAGGCCTTTCTACGAGCAGTACTTC; cdr3_aa: CASRHSQGRPFYEQYF; v_call: TRBV12-2; d_call: .; j_call: TRBJ2-7; clone_size: few
cdr3_nt: TGTGCCAGCTCACCTGGGGGAGGGGGACCCTACGAGCAGTACTTC; cdr3_aa: CASSPGGGGPYEQYF; v_call: TRBV18; d_call: .; j_call: TRBJ2-7; clone_size: .
cdr3_nt: TGCGCCAGCATAGCTAGCGGGGCGAACACAGATACGCAGTATTTT; cdr3_aa: CASIASGANTDTQYF; v_call: TRBV5-1; d_call: TRBD2; j_call: TRBJ2-3; clone_size: once